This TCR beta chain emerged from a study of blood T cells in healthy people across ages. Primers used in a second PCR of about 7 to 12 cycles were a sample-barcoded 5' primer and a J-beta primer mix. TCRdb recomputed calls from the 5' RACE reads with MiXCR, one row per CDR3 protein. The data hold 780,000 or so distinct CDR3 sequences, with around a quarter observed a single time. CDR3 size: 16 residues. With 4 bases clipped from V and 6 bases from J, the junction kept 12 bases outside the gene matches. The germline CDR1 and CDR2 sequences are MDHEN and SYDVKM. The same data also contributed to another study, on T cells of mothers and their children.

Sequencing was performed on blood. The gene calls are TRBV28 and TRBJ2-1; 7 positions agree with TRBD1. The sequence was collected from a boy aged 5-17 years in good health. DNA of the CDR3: TGTGCCAGCAGTTCGCCCATTAGGACAGGCGGCAATGAGCAGTTCTTC. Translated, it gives CASSSPIRTGGNEQFF. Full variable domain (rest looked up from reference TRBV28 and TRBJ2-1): DVKVTQSSRYLVKRTGEKVFLECVQDMDHENMFWYRQDPGLGLRLIYFSYDVKMKEKGDIPEGYSVSREKKERFSLILESASTNQTSMYLCASSSPIRTGGNEQFFGPGTRLTVL.